This T cell receptor beta chain came from a study of CD8 T cells in seronegative destructive rheumatoid arthritis (dated by TCRdb to 2020 to 2022). Regarding the study in general: At the time of sampling, most of the eight CND-RA patients were on biological drugs. The seropositive RA, seronegative RA and healthy control comparison cohorts were taken from a previously published TCRbeta dataset and were not newly sequenced. Peripheral CD8+ TCRbeta repertoires were compared between CCP-negative destructive rheumatoid arthritis (CND-RA) patients and newly diagnosed seropositive RA, seronegative RA and healthy controls.

Following the manufacturer's instructions, genomic DNA from CD8+ cells served as the input for TCRbeta sequencing. TCRbeta sequencing used the immunoSEQ assay and was run at a genomics technology centre in Finland. Concerning the study's data processing: Clonotype tables produced by the immunoSEQ preprocessing pipeline were converted into VDJtools format, and non-productive clonotypes were filtered out. Samples with fewer than 10,000 reads were excluded, the remaining samples were subsampled to 10,000 reads, and six of the eight CND-RA samples met this threshold. Using the VDJtools CalcDiversityStats function on data subsampled to 10,000 reads, the Shannon-Wiener, Simpson and clonality indices were calculated. To infer antigen specificity, non-singleton TCRbeta clonotypes were hard-matched against VDJdb, with no mismatches permitted. CDR3 sequences that differed by one amino acid (Hamming distance 1) were grouped together into clusters with potentially shared antigen targets. Public clonotypes were tested for group enrichment with one-sided Fisher's exact tests after resampling groups to six samples, repeated ten times. The immuneACCESS repertoire file appears here via TCRdb, limited to in-frame rearrangements. These files lack a portion of the clones; in checked studies, under half of the deficit traces to unresolved V genes, and the cause of the others is not known. The V and J calls and clone size were taken over from that table, and D and trimming were inferred from the DNA. In all, the sample holds 13,000 or so clones, and 80% to 85% of those were seen once. The leading ten clones occupy about 30% of the sample.

A remark on this clone: The specificity of this receptor is unknown. Base qualities are not provided; no much larger clone lies one nucleotide away.

The CND-RA patients tested negative on the clinical CCP2 antibody test, and joint destruction in these patients kept progressing despite active therapy. All CND-RA patients were characterized by typical joint destruction in wrists and ankles and by failure of conventional anti-rheumatic therapy. CND-RA patients were sampled after long disease histories, spanning decades in several cases, rather than at diagnosis. Roughly 45 millilitres of EDTA-anticoagulated peripheral blood were drawn from each patient. Ficoll-Paque PLUS density gradient separation was used to isolate peripheral blood mononuclear cells. AutoMACS magnetic bead positive selection was used to isolate CD8+ cells from fresh or cryopreserved PBMCs, and purity was verified by flow cytometry. Nucleospin Tissue or Tissue XS kits were used to extract genomic DNA, which was then quantified on a Qubit 2.0 fluorometer. Trimming removed 10 bases from V and 1 base from J; the gene matches leave 9 bases unexplained. From cysteine to phenylalanine, the CDR3 is 15 amino acids long. Of the read, only the CDR3 DNA is kept; its 45 bases are in frame from base 1. In the germline V gene, CDR1 corresponds to MDHEN and CDR2 to SYDVKM.

What the authors observed across the whole study: With age adjusted for, CD8+ TCRbeta repertoires in CND-RA patients appeared less diverse and more clonal than repertoires in other RA subtypes. Compared with controls and other RA subtypes, CND-RA repertoires contained more CMV-reactive and fewer influenza A-reactive CD8+ TCRbeta sequences. A distinct set of enriched public clonotypes appeared to be carried by CND-RA patients, and this finding was interpreted by the authors as support for a separate disease subset. Without diagnostic samples, TCR repertoire differences may partly reflect poor disease control over the years rather than being present at onset. The small size of the CND-RA cohort was noted as a limitation of the study. No public clonotype enrichment survived Benjamini-Hochberg correction across the approximately 120,000 clonotypes tested.

Recombination joined TRBV28 with TRBJ2-3; TRBD1 aligns with 9 central bases. The receptor's source is a woman aged 30 to 49 with seronegative destructive rheumatoid arthritis. The sample consisted of CD8+ T cells from blood. Here is the DNA: TGTGCCACAAACCGCCGGGACAGGGGCACAGATACGCAGTATTTT. It translates as CATNRRDRGTDTQYF.